This entry lists 22 T cell receptor beta chains sequenced from one sample in a study of T cells expressing NK-cell markers. After re-calling the 5' RACE reads, TCRdb lists one entry per CDR3 protein, DNA absent. This sample contains about 260,000 distinct CDR3 sequences. What was sequenced was blood T cells: a sorted CD56 or NKG2C T cell subset, CD4+ or CD8+ T cells, or bulk PBMC T cells (not recorded which). Receptor source: a woman aged 18 to 75 in good health.

V is TRBV29-1 and J is TRBJ2-5; the TCRdb D gene call, TRBD1, has no DNA to confirm it. Germline V CDR1 and CDR2: SQVTM, ANQGSEA. CDR3 size: 11 residues. CDR3 sequence: CSDRAGETQYF.

The chain joins TRBV7-9 to TRBJ2-4; TCRdb's D call of TRBD2 is untestable without DNA. The germline CDR1 and CDR2 sequences are SEHNR and FQNEAQ (reference sequence). The CDR3 extends over 16 amino acids. CDR3 in amino acids: CASSFMRAGESGIQYF. Together with reference TRBV7-9 and TRBJ2-4, the CDR3 gives the full variable domain: DTGVSQNPRHKITKRGQNVTFRCDPISEHNRLYWYRQTLGQGPEFLTYFQNEAQLEKSRLLSDRFSAERPKGSFSTLEIQRTEQGDSAMYLCASSFMRAGESGIQYFGAGTRLSVL.

This chain links TRBV20-1 with TRBJ1-1; the D call of TRBD1 rests on TCRdb alone, since no DNA is present to check it. Germline CDR1 DFQATT, CDR2 SNEGSKA (reference sequence). The CDR3 sequence is 14 residues long. CDR3: CSAKTGGPGTVAFF.

The chain carries TRBV29-1 and TRBJ2-3; TCRdb's D call, TRBD1, is unchecked because there is no DNA. The CDR3 covers 13 residues. Germline V lookup: CDR1 SQVTM, CDR2 ANQGSEA. The CDR3 here is CSVTGVAADTQYF.

V is TRBV20-1 and J is TRBJ2-1. This CDR3 contains 14 residues. From germline, CDR1 is DFQATT and CDR2 SNEGSKA (reference sequence). This CDR3 reads CSARALGSYNEQFF.

V usage is TRBV20-1 and J usage is TRBJ2-1; TCRdb's D call, TRBD2, is unchecked because there is no DNA. The CDR3 contains 16 residues. Germline lookup yields CDR1 DFQATT and CDR2 SNEGSKA (reference sequence). CDR3 loop: CSAPGTSGRGGNEQFF.

The chain employs TRBV12-3 or TRBV12-4 and TRBJ2-3; TCRdb proposes TRBD1, but this gene call is untestable without DNA. CDR3 size: 15 residues. CDR3 loop: CASSFARGADDTQYF.

V is TRBV7-9 and J is TRBJ2-4; TCRdb selects TRBD2, and the lack of DNA leaves this call unchecked. This CDR3 is 15 amino acids long. Germline V gene lookup returns CDR1 SEHNR and CDR2 FQNEAQ (reference sequence). CDR3 amino acids: CASSFGRGREDIQYF.

This rearrangement joins TRBV5-5 to TRBJ2-3; checking the TCRdb D call of TRBD1 is not possible without DNA. This CDR3 spans 16 amino acids. CDR1 and CDR2 from the germline V gene are SGHKS and YYEKEE (reference sequence). The chain's CDR3 is CASSFWSPQGGDTQYF.

The chain recombines TRBV2 with TRBJ2-5; checking the TCRdb D call of TRBD2 is not possible without DNA. The length of the CDR3 is 14 residues. Germline V gene sequence: CDR1 SNHLY, CDR2 FYNNEI. The CDR3: CASSEIKGRETQYF.

This chain uses TRBV20-1 with TRBJ2-5; without DNA, the TCRdb call of TRBD2 cannot be checked. CDR3 size: 12 residues. The V gene's germline CDR1 is DFQATT and CDR2 SNEGSKA (reference sequence). The CDR3 protein is CSAPGLMQTQYF.

The rearrangement links TRBV20-1 to TRBJ2-5; TCRdb's D gene call, TRBD2, goes unchecked for lack of DNA. The germline V gene has CDR1 DFQATT and CDR2 SNEGSKA (reference sequence). There are 14 residues in the CDR3. The chain's CDR3 is CSGDRLGMEETQYF.

The chain couples TRBV15 to TRBJ2-4; TCRdb's D call, TRBD2, is unchecked because there is no DNA. The CDR3 is 18 residues long. Germline V CDR1 and CDR2: LNHNV, YYDKDF (reference sequence). The CDR3 loop is CATSRDRERLAAKNIQYF.

The J gene is TRBJ1-3, the V gene TRBV6-5. This CDR3 has 16 amino acids. CDR1 is MNHEY, CDR2 SVGAGI, per germline. The CDR3 spells CASSYSRTDSGNTIYF.

The CDR3 sequence is CASSKRDSTGELFF. The chain recombines TRBV11-2 with TRBJ2-2; the TRBD1 assignment by TCRdb is unverifiable without DNA. The CDR3 totals 14 residues. Germline CDR1 is SGHAT and CDR2 is FQNNGV.

The chain links TRBV11-2 to TRBJ2-2; the D gene TCRdb calls, TRBD1, cannot be checked with no DNA. Germline CDR1 reads SGHAT; CDR2 reads FQNNGV. The CDR3 has 15 amino acids. CDR3: CASNRRDRSTGELFF.

The chain employs TRBV9 and TRBJ2-1; TCRdb proposes TRBD2, but this gene call is untestable without DNA. Germline loops: CDR1 SGDLS, CDR2 YYNGEE. This CDR3 comprises 18 residues. CDR3 residues: CASSVVASGGAAYNEQFF. Supplemented by reference TRBV9 and TRBJ2-1, the full variable domain reads DSGVTQTPKHLITATGQRVTLRCSPRSGDLSVYWYQQSLDQGLQFLIQYYNGEERAKGNILERFSAQQFPDLHSELNLSSLELGDSALYFCASSVVASGGAAYNEQFFGPGTRLTVL.

The gene calls are TRBV12-2 and TRBJ1-5. TRBV12-2 constitutes a pseudogene. This CDR3 has 17 amino acids. CDR3 loop: CARWAGRIPERGQPQHF.

J is TRBJ2-7 and V is TRBV4-3. In germline, CDR1 is LGHNA, CDR2 YSLEER. The CDR3 spans 16 residues. The CDR3: CASSPPTLTSSYEQYF.

The chain employs TRBV6-2 or TRBV6-3 and TRBJ1-1; TCRdb returns TRBD1, unconfirmable since there is no DNA. The CDR3 is 17 amino acids. CDR1 MNHEY and CDR2 SVGEGT come from the germline V gene. The CDR3 sequence is CASRTRLRDPMNTEAFF.

This rearrangement joins TRBV4-2 to TRBJ2-7. The CDR3 covers 14 residues. Germline V gene sequence: CDR1 LGHNA, CDR2 YNFKEQ. CDR3 residues: CASRLDGSSYEQYF.

V gene TRBV4-2 combines with J gene TRBJ2-5; the TRBD1 assignment by TCRdb is unverifiable without DNA. The CDR3 is 16 amino acids. CDR1 LGHNA and CDR2 YNFKEQ come from the germline V gene. The CDR3 spells CASSQETTLWGETQYF.